Listed below are T cell receptor beta chains from one sample, sequenced in a study of blood T cell repertoires in COVID-19. Generated by immunoSEQ multiplex PCR, the TCRdb table keeps only in-frame clones and is missing some. This table holds roughly 250,000 clones, about 70% found once. The sequencing sample was made of peripheral blood. The origin of the receptors is an elderly woman with acute or convalescent COVID-19. Both conserved end residues are part of each CDR3. The D gene is left open where the match is weak. Rows may omit the clone size; those that give it use once, few, many or a size class.

clone size	V gene	D gene	J gene	CDR3 protein	CDR3 DNA
NA	TRBV2	TRBD1	TRBJ2-7	CASNRQGPGGEQYF	TGTGCCAGCAATCGACAGGGTCCCGGCGGTGAGCAGTACTTC
NA	TRBV9	NA	TRBJ1-3	CASSPGDSGNTIYF	TGTGCCAGCAGCCCCGGGGACTCTGGAAACACCATATATTTT
NA	TRBV7-9	TRBD2	TRBJ2-1	CASSSARTSGASNEQFF	TGTGCCAGCAGCTCCGCCAGGACTAGCGGGGCAAGCAATGAGCAGTTCTTC
NA	TRBV19	NA	TRBJ2-1	CASSMSGRQPEQFF	TGTGCCAGTAGTATGAGCGGCCGACAACCCGAGCAGTTCTTC
NA	TRBV6-1	NA	TRBJ1-6	CASSEPGNSPLHF	TGTGCCAGCAGTGAACCAGGGAACTCACCCCTCCACTTT
NA	TRBV25-1	NA	TRBJ2-5	CASSSSFGTQGGETQYF	TGTGCCAGCAGCAGCTCTTTCGGGACTCAAGGTGGAGAGACCCAGTACTTC
NA	TRBV2	TRBD2	TRBJ2-2	CASSVGLAGNTGELFF	TGTGCCAGCAGTGTTGGTCTAGCGGGAAACACCGGGGAGCTGTTTTTT
NA	TRBV3-1/TRBV3-2	NA	TRBJ1-1	CASSPTVQGRGTEAFF	TGTGCCAGCAGCCCAACAGTACAGGGAAGGGGCACTGAAGCTTTCTTT
NA	TRBV9	TRBD2	TRBJ2-3	CASSVGGGDRGTDTQYF	TGTGCCAGCAGCGTAGGGGGAGGGGATCGAGGCACAGATACGCAGTATTTT
NA	TRBV28	TRBD1	TRBJ2-7	CASSSGQTPYEQYF	TGTGCCAGCAGTTCGGGACAGACGCCCTACGAGCAGTACTTC
NA	TRBV7-9	NA	TRBJ1-5	CASSLDSGNQPQHF	TGTGCCAGCAGCTTAGACAGTGGTAATCAGCCCCAGCATTTT
NA	TRBV6-6	TRBD1	TRBJ1-3	CASSPRDRITRNTIYF	TGTGCCAGCAGTCCCCGGGACAGGATAACAAGGAACACCATATATTTT
once	TRBV7-9	TRBD1	TRBJ1-5	CASSSTGATGNQPQHF	TGTGCCAGCAGCTCTACAGGGGCCACCGGCAATCAGCCCCAGCATTTT
NA	TRBV6-5	NA	TRBJ1-2	CASRPTPRDGYTF	TGTGCCAGCAGGCCCACCCCACGGGATGGCTACACCTTC
NA	TRBV4-1	TRBD2	TRBJ2-2	CASSQDQLATGELFF	TGCGCCAGCAGCCAAGATCAACTAGCGACCGGGGAGCTGTTTTTT
NA	TRBV6-1	NA	TRBJ1-4	CASSEVPTRTNEKLFF	TGTGCCAGCAGTGAGGTTCCGACTAGGACTAATGAAAAACTGTTTTTT
NA	TRBV5-1	NA	TRBJ1-2	CASSLGAGTLNYGYTF	TGCGCCAGCAGCTTGGGGGCCGGGACTCTTAACTATGGCTACACCTTC
NA	TRBV4-1	NA	TRBJ2-3	CASSRSDGVLGTDTQYF	TGCGCCAGCAGCCGATCCGACGGGGTACTGGGCACAGATACGCAGTATTTT
few	TRBV19	TRBD2	TRBJ2-2	CASSIRLAGNTGELFF	TGTGCCAGTAGTATCAGACTAGCGGGGAACACCGGGGAGCTGTTTTTT
NA	TRBV4-2	NA	TRBJ1-2	CASSPEGRPDGYTF	TGTGCCAGCAGCCCAGAGGGGCGTCCGGATGGCTACACCTTC
NA	TRBV19	NA	TRBJ1-3	CASIPGTGTSGNTIYF	TGTGCCAGTATTCCGGGAACAGGGACGTCTGGAAACACCATATATTTT
NA	TRBV2	TRBD1	TRBJ2-5	CASSPGQSTETQYF	TGTGCCAGCAGTCCGGGACAGTCTACAGAGACCCAGTACTTC
NA	TRBV12-3/TRBV12-4	NA	TRBJ1-5	CASRQGGAPQHF	TGTGCCAGCAGACAGGGTGGTGCGCCCCAGCATTTT
many	TRBV2	NA	TRBJ1-2	CASSVAVMNYGYTF	TGTGCCAGCAGTGTTGCGGTGATGAACTATGGCTACACCTTC
NA	TRBV6-5	TRBD1	TRBJ1-2	CASSHLPTGPYGYTF	TGTGCCAGCAGTCACCTACCGACAGGGCCCTATGGCTACACCTTC
NA	TRBV11-3	NA	TRBJ1-1	CASSLFSYTEAFF	TGTGCCAGCAGCTTATTTTCGTACACTGAAGCTTTCTTT
NA	TRBV5-1	TRBD1	TRBJ1-1	CASSLGAGGASYTEAFF	TGCGCCAGCAGCTTGGGGGCAGGGGGCGCGAGTTACACTGAAGCTTTCTTT
NA	TRBV6-2/TRBV6-3	NA	TRBJ2-5	CASSAVEETQYF	TGTGCCAGCAGTGCGGTCGAAGAGACCCAGTACTTC